One and the same sample provided the 2 T cell receptor beta chains below, sequenced in a study of T-cell memory formation after mild COVID-19. One entry per CDR3 protein results from TCRdb running MiXCR on the 5' RACE reads. Of 340,000 or so distinct CDR3 sequences listed, under 15% were seen once; the top ten hold 20% to 25%. Sequencing was done on a sample of PBMCs or a T cell subset sorted from them (not recorded which). These receptors all come from a man in his late teens or twenties who had mild COVID-19 (a few samples of this study predate the infection). Cell type and time point are not known.

V gene TRBV5-1 combines with J gene TRBJ2-3; 12 bases are a match to TRBD2. Germline CDR1 reads SGHRS; CDR2 reads YFSETQ. Trimming took 1 base from V and 2 from J; bases not matched to a gene: 5. CDR3 size: 17 residues. DNA of the CDR3: TGCGCCAGCAGCTTGACTAGCGGGGGGCCTCTCACAGATACGCAGTATTTT. Its translation: CASSLTSGGPLTDTQYF. The entire variable domain, with the rest obtained from reference TRBV5-1 and TRBJ2-3, is as follows: KAGVTQTPRYLIKTRGQQVTLSCSPISGHRSVSWYQQTPGQGLQFLFEYFSETQRNKGNFPGRFSGRQFSNSRSEMNVSTLELGDSALYLCASSLTSGGPLTDTQYFGPGTRLTVL.

This clonotype was counted a few times. The V and J genes are TRBV7-2 and TRBJ2-3; TRBD1 is a possible D gene (7 bases). The CDR3 runs to 15 residues. V lost 6 bases and J 2 bases, leaving 15 bases between the germline ends. CDR1 SGHTA and CDR2 FQGNSA come from the germline V gene. For the CDR3, the DNA is TGTGCCAGCAGACCCCAGGGGGGTGCCACAGATACGCAGTATTTT. Protein: CASRPQGGATDTQYF.